What follows are 11 T cell receptor beta chains derived from one specimen sequenced in a study of T cells in women clearing cervical HPV infection. Only in-frame clones appear in the TCRdb table, and some are missing; sequencing was by immunoSEQ multiplex PCR. Its table lists 30,000 to 40,000 clones. Sequencing used blood buffy coat. These receptors were taken from a woman aged 18-69 years with a cervical HPV16 infection that either progressed to CIN3+ or cleared (not recorded which).

For this clone: The read comes to an end 3 residues before the CDR3 does, leaving the germline J gene to fill in the end. This chain connects TRBV2 to TRBJ1-2; a possible D gene is TRBD1 (5 bases). From germline, CDR1 is SNHLY and CDR2 FYNNEI. The length of the CDR3 is 13 residues. CDR3: CASGDYLKEGYTF. CDR3 DNA, as far as it was read: TGTGCCAGCGGGGACTACCTCAAGGAGGGC.

Note on this clone: The read stops 3 residues short of the end of the CDR3; the missing end is completed from the germline J gene. J is TRBJ2-1 and V is TRBV5-1; a weak D match, TRBD1 (6 bases). CDR3 length: 14 amino acids. Germline loops: CDR1 SGHRS, CDR2 YFSETQ. V was shortened by 0 bases and J by 4 bases, with 8 bases between the two germline ends. CDR3 sequence reads: CASSLATGYNEQFF. CDR3 DNA, as far as it was read: TGCGCCAGCAGCTTGGCCACAGGGTACAATGAG.

For this clone: Read data end 3 residues before the CDR3 end; the end is taken from the germline J gene. The chain links TRBV11-2 to TRBJ2-7, with a tentative D call TRBD1 (5 bases). CDR1 is SGHAT and CDR2 is FQNNGV in the germline V gene. V gave up 1 base and J gave up 5 bases, with 12 bases separating them. The CDR3 totals 14 residues. CDR3 region: CASSLGQGPHEQYF. The CDR3 bases that were read are TGTGCCAGCAGCTTAGGGCAGGGTCCCCACGAG.

Remarks on this clone: With the read ending 3 residues before the CDR3 end, the germline J gene is used to fill in that end. The chain couples TRBV5-1 to TRBJ2-7, with 9 bases fitting TRBD1. Germline trimming cut 9 bases from V and 4 bases from J; bases unmatched to any gene: 11. The V gene's germline CDR1 is SGHRS and CDR2 YFSETQ. The CDR3 has 14 residues. The covered CDR3 bases are TGCGCCACTAACGCCGGGACAGGGAGTTACGAG. Translated: CATNAGTGSYE. The entire CDR3 reads CATNAGTGSYEQYF.

Concerning this clone: The read ends 3 residues early relative to the CDR3; the germline J gene fills the gap. V is TRBV13 and J is TRBJ2-2; D perhaps matches TRBD1 (5 bases). Germline values: CDR1 PRHDT, CDR2 FYEKMQ (reference sequence). V lost 1 base and J 3 bases, leaving 9 bases between the germline ends. There are 15 residues in the CDR3. The part of the CDR3 DNA that was read is TGTGCCAGCAGCTTAGCACAAGGGGACACCGGGGAG. Protein sequence: CASSLAQGDTGE. The full CDR3 reads CASSLAQGDTGELFF.

Comment on this clone: The observed sequence ends 3 residues before the CDR3 terminus, with the missing tail filled in from the germline J gene. The chain is built from TRBV20-1 and TRBJ2-1, with TRBD1 matching over 7 bases. V shed 5 bases, J shed 1 base, and the junction held 2 bases outside the gene matches. The germline V gene has CDR1 DFQATT and CDR2 SNEGSKA (reference sequence). The CDR3 is 13 residues long. CDR3 bases read: TGCAGTGCTGTGACAGGGTCCTACAATGAG. Translated, it gives CSAVTGSYNE. Given in full, the CDR3 is CSAVTGSYNEQFF.

As regards this clone: The read halts 3 residues ahead of the CDR3 end, with the missing end drawn from the germline J gene. The chain carries TRBV6-1 and TRBJ1-1; 9 bases line up with TRBD1. The germline CDR1 and CDR2 sequences are MNHNS and SASEGT. V trimming: 0 bases; J trimming: 3 bases; junction bases outside the gene matches: 8. CDR3 length: 17 residues. CDR3 sequence: CASSEAGIQGADTEAFF. The sequenced part of the CDR3 DNA is TGTGCCAGCAGTGAAGCGGGAATACAGGGGGCCGACACTGAA.

As for this clone: The read ends 3 residues shy of where the CDR3 ends; the end is completed using the germline J gene. The rearrangement uses TRBV7-9 and TRBJ2-5; 11 nucleotides align to TRBD2. This CDR3 is 14 amino acids long. CDR1 is SEHNR and CDR2 is FQNEAQ in the germline V gene (reference sequence). The J segment lost 3 bases and the V segment lost 5 bases, leaving 2 bases of the junction unmatched. CDR3 bases read: TGTGCCAGCAGCCCGGGACTAGCGGAAGAGACC. Protein sequence: CASSPGLAEET. The complete CDR3 protein is CASSPGLAEETQYF.

On this clone itself: The DNA ends 3 residues before the CDR3 does, and the rest of the CDR3 is filled in from the germline J gene. J is TRBJ2-4 and V is TRBV5-1; 7 nucleotides match TRBD1. V lost 6 bases and J lost 6; bases outside the gene matches: 12. Germline V gives CDR1 SGHRS, CDR2 YFSETQ. This CDR3 comprises 15 residues. The CDR3 bases that were read are TGCGCCAGCACCAATCCGGGGACAGAAGGAAACATT. Protein sequence: CASTNPGTEGNI. The CDR3, in full, reads CASTNPGTEGNIQYF.

A note on this clone: Sequencing ends 3 residues short of the CDR3 end; the germline J gene provides the rest. V and J are TRBV5-1 and TRBJ2-1, with D maybe TRBD1 (6 bases). V lost 0 bases to trimming and J lost 7 bases, with 11 bases between them. Per germline, CDR1 SGHRS and CDR2 YFSETQ. This CDR3 is built from 14 residues. CDR3 bases read: TGCGCCAGCAGCTTGGGCCCAGGGGAGAATGAG. Translation gives CASSLGPGENE. The whole CDR3 sequence is CASSLGPGENEQFF.

On this clone: The missing CDR3 end, 3 residues past where the read stops, is filled in from the germline J gene. The chain combines TRBV7-9 with TRBJ1-2; D remains ambiguous. The CDR3 has 12 amino acids. Germline V CDR1 and CDR2: SEHNR, FQNEAQ (reference sequence). The CDR3 DNA, read in part, is TGTGCCAGCAGCCTTGACTCCTACGAC. This translates into CASSLDSYD. The complete CDR3 reads CASSLDSYDYTF.